This entry concerns a single TCR beta chain. PCR involved 60 Vbeta and 13 Jbeta primers. TCRdb keeps only in-frame clones here, not all; method: immunoSEQ multiplex PCR. The data hold 90,000 to 120,000 clones, with 77% observed a single time. The sample comes from a study of cytomegalovirus exposure and HLA in healthy donors. Input material: PBMCs. The sequence came from a male donor in good health and CMV-seronegative.

CDR3 in amino acids: CASSPAGNTEAFF. CDR3 DNA: TGTGCCAGCAGTCCGGCAGGGAACACTGAAGCTTTCTTT. This chain uses TRBV27 with TRBJ1-1; D gene uncertain. Looked up from germline, CDR1 is MNHEY and CDR2 is SMNVEV (reference sequence). The V gene lost 5 bases and the J gene lost 1 base, with 8 bases spanning the gap. CDR3 size: 13 residues.